The sample holds a few counts of the clone carrying this T cell receptor (beta chain). In germline, CDR1 is SGDLS, CDR2 YYNGEE. The CDR3 is 14 amino acids. The V and J ends lost 0 bases and 1 base respectively, with 7 bases between them. The data are from a study of early T cells in non-severe SARS-CoV-2 infection. TCRdb used MiXCR to reprocess the 5' RACE reads, holding one entry per CDR3 protein. The table lists around 68,000 distinct CDR3 sequences, approximately 12% of them singletons. Sequences were derived from whole blood, sampled at baseline. The rearrangement joins TRBV9 to TRBJ1-1; D is undetermined. This TCR derives from an adult who was a healthcare worker with PCR-confirmed SARS-CoV-2 infection or an uninfected control (not recorded which). The CDR3 nucleotides read TGTGCCAGCAGCGTAGCAGCCGGGAACACTGAAGCTTTCTTT. The encoded protein is CASSVAAGNTEAFF.